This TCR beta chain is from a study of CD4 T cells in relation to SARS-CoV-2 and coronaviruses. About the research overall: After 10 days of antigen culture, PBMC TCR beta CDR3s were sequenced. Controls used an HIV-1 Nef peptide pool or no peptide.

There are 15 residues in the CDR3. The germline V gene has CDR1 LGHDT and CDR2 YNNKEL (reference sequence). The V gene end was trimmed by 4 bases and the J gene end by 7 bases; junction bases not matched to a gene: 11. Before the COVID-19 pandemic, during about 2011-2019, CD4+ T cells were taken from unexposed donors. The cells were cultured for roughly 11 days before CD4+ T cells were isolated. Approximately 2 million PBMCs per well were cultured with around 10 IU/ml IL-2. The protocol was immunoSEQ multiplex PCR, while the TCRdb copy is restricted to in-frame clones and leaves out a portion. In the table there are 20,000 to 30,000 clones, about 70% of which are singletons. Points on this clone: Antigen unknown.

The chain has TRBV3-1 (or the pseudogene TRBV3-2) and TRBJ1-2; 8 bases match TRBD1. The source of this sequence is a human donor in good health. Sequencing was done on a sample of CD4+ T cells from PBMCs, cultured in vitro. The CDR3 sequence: CASSPGQGQSPGYTF. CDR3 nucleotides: TGTGCCAGCAGCCCCGGACAGGGACAATCCCCTGGCTACACCTTC.